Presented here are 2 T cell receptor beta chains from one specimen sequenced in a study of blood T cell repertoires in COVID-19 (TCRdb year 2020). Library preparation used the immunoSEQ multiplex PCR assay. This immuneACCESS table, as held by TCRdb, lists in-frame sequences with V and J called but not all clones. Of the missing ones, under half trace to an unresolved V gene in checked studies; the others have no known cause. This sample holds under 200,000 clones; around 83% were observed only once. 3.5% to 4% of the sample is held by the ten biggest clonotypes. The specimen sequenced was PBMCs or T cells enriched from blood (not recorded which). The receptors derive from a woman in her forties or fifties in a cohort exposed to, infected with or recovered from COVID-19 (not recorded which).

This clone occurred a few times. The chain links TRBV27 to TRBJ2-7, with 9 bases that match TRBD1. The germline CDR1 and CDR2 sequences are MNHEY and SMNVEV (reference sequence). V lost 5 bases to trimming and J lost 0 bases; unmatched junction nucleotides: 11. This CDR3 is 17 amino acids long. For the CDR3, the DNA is TGTGCCAGCAGTCCAACGAAGACAGGGGGACGCTCCTACGAGCAGTACTTC. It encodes CASSPTKTGGRSYEQYF.

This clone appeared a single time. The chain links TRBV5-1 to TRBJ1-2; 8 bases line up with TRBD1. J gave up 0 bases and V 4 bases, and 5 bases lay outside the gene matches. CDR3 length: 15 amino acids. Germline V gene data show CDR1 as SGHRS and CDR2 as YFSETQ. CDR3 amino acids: CASSLTGGTNYGYTF. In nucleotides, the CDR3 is TGCGCCAGCAGCCTAACAGGGGGTACTAACTATGGCTACACCTTC.